These T cell receptor beta chains were read from a single sample in a study of blood T cells in healthy people across ages. Using its own MiXCR run on the 5' RACE reads, TCRdb lists one record per CDR3 protein. The sample includes approximately 850,000 distinct CDR3 sequences, roughly 60% of them seen just once. The sequenced sample consisted of blood. Receptors were obtained from a man between 25 and 39 years old in good health. Both conserved end residues are part of each CDR3. A D gene is named only where the DNA matches it firmly. Some rows have no size entry. The others give once, few or many, or a class for an expanded clone.

V gene,J gene,D gene,clone size,CDR3 protein,CDR3 DNA
TRBV28,TRBJ2-1,TRBD2,NA,CASIPSGGTLNEQFF,TGTGCCAGCATCCCTAGCGGGGGCACTCTCAATGAGCAGTTCTTC
TRBV7-8,TRBJ2-7,TRBD1,few,CASRPTYVAGGTYEQYF,TGTGCCAGCAGACCTACTTACGTGGCAGGGGGAACCTACGAGCAGTACTTC
TRBV5-6,TRBJ2-6,NA,NA,CASSNGPGANVLTF,TGTGCCAGCAGCAACGGGCCTGGGGCCAACGTCCTGACTTTC
TRBV27,TRBJ2-7,NA,NA,CASHSGEGKYEQYF,TGTGCCAGCCACTCAGGGGAGGGCAAATACGAGCAGTACTTC
TRBV4-3,TRBJ2-3,NA,NA,CASSQFLWGGTQYF,TGCGCCAGCAGCCAATTTCTTTGGGGCGGTACGCAGTATTTT
TRBV20-1,TRBJ2-3,NA,NA,CSARDLAPRAGTDTQYF,TGCAGTGCTAGAGATCTAGCCCCTAGGGCTGGCACAGATACGCAGTATTTT
TRBV11-2,TRBJ2-3,NA,NA,CASSHQPSTDTQYF,TGTGCCAGCAGCCATCAACCTAGCACAGATACGCAGTATTTT
TRBV6-8,TRBJ2-7,TRBD1,few,CASSFSTGGSYEQYF,TGTGCCAGCAGTTTTTCGACAGGGGGCTCCTACGAGCAGTACTTC
TRBV27,TRBJ2-3,NA,NA,CASKGDTTDTQYF,TGTGCCAGCAAGGGGGACACGACAGATACGCAGTATTTT
TRBV6-2/TRBV6-3,TRBJ2-2,NA,few,CASKWENGAGELFF,TGTGCCAGCAAATGGGAGAACGGGGCCGGGGAGCTGTTTTTT
TRBV7-9,TRBJ2-5,NA,few,CASSYYGETQYF,TGTGCCAGCAGCTACTATGGAGAGACCCAGTACTTC
TRBV7-2,TRBJ2-1,TRBD2,NA,CASSLRPGLAGSYNEQFF,TGTGCCAGCAGCCTCCGCCCGGGACTAGCGGGGTCCTACAATGAGCAGTTCTTC
TRBV24-1,TRBJ1-4,NA,NA,CATSDPRGANPEKLFF,TGTGCCACCAGTGACCCCAGGGGCGCGAATCCTGAAAAACTGTTTTTT
TRBV28,TRBJ1-5,NA,NA,CASSSPGTQHF,TGTGCCAGCAGTTCCCCAGGTACCCAGCATTTT
TRBV25-1,TRBJ1-5,NA,NA,CASRPPGRPWRGRNQPQHF,TGTGCCAGCAGACCTCCGGGACGGCCTTGGCGGGGTCGGAATCAGCCCCAGCATTTT
TRBV6-2/TRBV6-3,TRBJ2-1,TRBD2,NA,CASRNPRLAGGPLFF,TGTGCCAGCCGAAACCCGAGACTAGCGGGAGGGCCCCTGTTCTTC